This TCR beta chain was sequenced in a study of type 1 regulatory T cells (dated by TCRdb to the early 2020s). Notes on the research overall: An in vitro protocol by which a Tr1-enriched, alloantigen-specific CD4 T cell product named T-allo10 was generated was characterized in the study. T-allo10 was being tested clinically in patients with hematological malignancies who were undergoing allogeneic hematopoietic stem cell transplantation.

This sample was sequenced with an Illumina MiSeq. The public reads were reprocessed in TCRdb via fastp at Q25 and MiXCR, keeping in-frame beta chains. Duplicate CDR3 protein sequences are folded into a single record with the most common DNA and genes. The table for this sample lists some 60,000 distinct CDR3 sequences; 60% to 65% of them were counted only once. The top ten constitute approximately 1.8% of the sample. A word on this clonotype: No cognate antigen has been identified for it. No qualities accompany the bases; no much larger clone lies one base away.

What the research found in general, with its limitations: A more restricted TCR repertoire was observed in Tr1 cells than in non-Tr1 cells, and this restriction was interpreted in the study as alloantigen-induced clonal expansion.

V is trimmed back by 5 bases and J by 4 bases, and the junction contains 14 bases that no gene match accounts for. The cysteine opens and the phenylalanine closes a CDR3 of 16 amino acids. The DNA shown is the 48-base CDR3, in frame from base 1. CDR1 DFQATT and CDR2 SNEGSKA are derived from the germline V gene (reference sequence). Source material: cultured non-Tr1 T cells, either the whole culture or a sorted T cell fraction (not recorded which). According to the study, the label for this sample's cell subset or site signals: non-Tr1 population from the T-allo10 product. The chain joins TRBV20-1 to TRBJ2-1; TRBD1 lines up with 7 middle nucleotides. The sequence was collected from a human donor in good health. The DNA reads TGCAGTGCTCTAGAAATACAGGGGACCGCGTACAATGAGCAGTTCTTC. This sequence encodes CSALEIQGTAYNEQFF.